The rows below give T cell receptor beta chains drawn from one sample of a study of blood T cell repertoires in COVID-19. Generated by immunoSEQ multiplex PCR, the TCRdb table keeps only in-frame clones and is missing some. Of roughly 150,000 clones in the sample, over 80% are singletons; the top ten hold over 5%. Sequenced input: PBMCs or T cells enriched from blood (not recorded which). The source of these receptors is a man aged 65 to 85 who had been exposed to COVID-19. Each CDR3 is given without its conserved first and last residue. Each record gives: clone size, V gene, J gene, CDR3 protein. The size entry is marked missing in some rows and otherwise reads once, few, many or a size class.

-,TRBV7-9,TRBJ2-2,ASSLQGMSSGELF
once,TRBV19,TRBJ2-1,ASSIWGVGAPDNEQF
once,TRBV5-1,TRBJ1-1,ASSLTAPNTEAF
-,TRBV5-1,TRBJ1-4,ASSLPEGTKNEKLF
-,TRBV4-1,TRBJ1-1,ASSPTQGSPLAAF
-,TRBV5-8,TRBJ1-4,ASSLGTALGGLF
-,TRBV19,TRBJ1-1,ASGGGLLNTEAF
-,TRBV19,TRBJ1-1,ASSSSTGPEEAF
few,TRBV9,TRBJ2-7,ASSVGGRGAPHGGEQY
-,TRBV19,TRBJ1-2,ASSTGIANYGYT
-,TRBV5-1,TRBJ2-1,ASSYSFDEQF
-,TRBV10-3,TRBJ2-7,AISDPPGAYEQY
-,TRBV7-6,TRBJ1-2,ASSHGYSSDGYT
-,TRBV5-1,TRBJ1-1,ASRGTGTGMNTEAF
-,TRBV19,TRBJ2-1,ASSKEGTSGHNEQF
-,TRBV5-4,TRBJ1-4,ASSVINEKLF
-,TRBV7-6,TRBJ1-4,ASSAGGTGEKLF
-,TRBV19,TRBJ1-1,ASSIGDRNTEAF
-,TRBV27,TRBJ1-4,ASRNQAPNEKLF